This TCR beta chain stems from a study of sequential checkpoint blockade in melanoma. Germline-derived CDR1 and CDR2 are SGDLS and YYNGEE. V was clipped by 0 bases and J by 9 bases; unmatched bases: 13. The CDR3 totals 17 residues. Only in-frame clones appear in the TCRdb table, and some are missing; sequencing was by immunoSEQ multiplex PCR. The sample lists 3,500 or so clones; about 64% were seen once. Sample treatment: randomized to nivolumab then ipilimumab (arm A) or the reverse (arm B). The source of this sequence is a human donor with melanoma. The V call is TRBV9, the J call TRBJ2-1, with 9 positions matching TRBD2. The sequenced sample was CD8+ T cells sorted from blood (inferred from file names), obtained from a patient given nivolumab and ipilimumab in sequence. The CDR3 here is CASSVAVSLSGSGEQFF. CDR3 DNA: TGTGCCAGCAGCGTAGCTGTGTCTCTTAGCGGGAGCGGTGAGCAGTTCTTC. The variable domain in full, completed from reference TRBV9 and TRBJ2-1, reads DSGVTQTPKHLITATGQRVTLRCSPRSGDLSVYWYQQSLDQGLQFLIQYYNGEERAKGNILERFSAQQFPDLHSELNLSSLELGDSALYFCASSVAVSLSGSGEQFFGPGTRLTVL.